Sequencing of this T cell receptor beta chain was carried out in a study of blood T cell repertoires in COVID-19. Germline V gene data show CDR1 as LNHDA and CDR2 as SQIVND (reference sequence). The CDR3 has 13 amino acids. Between the trimmed V and J ends, which lost 1 base and 9 bases, there was a span of 10 bases. Assay: immunoSEQ multiplex PCR; the TCRdb copy retains only in-frame clones and omits some. Among about 200,000 clones listed, about 89% were seen once. Material for sequencing was PBMCs or T cells enriched from blood (not recorded which). The gene calls are TRBV19 and TRBJ2-1, with D possibly matching TRBD2 (5 bases). The origin of this receptor is a woman aged 18 to 35 who had recovered from COVID-19. Here the CDR3 reads CASSIARGSEQFF. The DNA of the CDR3 is TGTGCCAGTAGTATAGCCCGGGGAAGTGAGCAGTTCTTC.